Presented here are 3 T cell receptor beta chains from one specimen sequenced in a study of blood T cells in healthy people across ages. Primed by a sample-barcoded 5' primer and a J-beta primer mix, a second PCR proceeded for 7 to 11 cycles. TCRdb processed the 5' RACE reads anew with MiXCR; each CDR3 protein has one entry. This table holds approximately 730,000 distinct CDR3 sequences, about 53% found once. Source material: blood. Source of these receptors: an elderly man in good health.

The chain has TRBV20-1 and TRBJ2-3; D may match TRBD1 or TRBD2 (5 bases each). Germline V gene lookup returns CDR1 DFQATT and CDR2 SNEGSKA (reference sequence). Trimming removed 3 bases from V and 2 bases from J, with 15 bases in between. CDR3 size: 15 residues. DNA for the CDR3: TGCAGTGCTAGCTCGGCAGGGAGCCTCACAGATACGCAGTATTTT. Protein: CSASSAGSLTDTQYF.

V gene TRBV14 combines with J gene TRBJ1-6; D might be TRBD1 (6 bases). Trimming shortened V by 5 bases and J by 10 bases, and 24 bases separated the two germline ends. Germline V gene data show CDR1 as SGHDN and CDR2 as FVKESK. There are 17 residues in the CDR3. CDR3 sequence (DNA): TGTGCCAGCAGCGCACAGGGTGTACATCCTGGGACCTCACCCCTCCACTTT. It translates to CASSAQGVHPGTSPLHF. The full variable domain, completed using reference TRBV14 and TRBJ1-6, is EAGVTQFPSHSVIEKGQTVTLRCDPISGHDNLYWYRRVMGKEIKFLLHFVKESKQDESGMPNNRFLAERTGGTYSTLKVQPAELEDSGVYFCASSAQGVHPGTSPLHFGNGTRLTVT.

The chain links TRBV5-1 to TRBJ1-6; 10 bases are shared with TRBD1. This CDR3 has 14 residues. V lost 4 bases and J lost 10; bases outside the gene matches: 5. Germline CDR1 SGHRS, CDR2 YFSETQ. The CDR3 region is CASSRDRGWSPLHF. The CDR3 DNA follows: TGCGCCAGCAGCCGGGACAGGGGTTGGTCACCCCTCCACTTT.